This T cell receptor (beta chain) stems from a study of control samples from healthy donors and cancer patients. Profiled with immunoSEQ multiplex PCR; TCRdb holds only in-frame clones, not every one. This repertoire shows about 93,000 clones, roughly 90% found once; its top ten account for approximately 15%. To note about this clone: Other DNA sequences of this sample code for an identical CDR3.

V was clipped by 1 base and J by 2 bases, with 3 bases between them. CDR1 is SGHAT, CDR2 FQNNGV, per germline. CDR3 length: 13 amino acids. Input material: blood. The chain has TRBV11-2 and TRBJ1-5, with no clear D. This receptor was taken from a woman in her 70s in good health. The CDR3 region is CASSLGRNQPQHF. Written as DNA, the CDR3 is TGTGCCAGCAGCTTAGGCCGCAATCAGCCCCAGCATTTT.